This T cell receptor (beta chain) was documented in a study of STAT5B mutations in CD4+ large granular lymphocyte leukemia (dated by TCRdb to the early 2020s). Study-level background: Among the healthy controls, the CDR3 'QG' motif was associated with a particular HLA allele. Flow cytometry on FACSCanto II or FACSVerse showed that the purified fractions were more than 95% pure among lymphocytes. The TCRbeta repertoires of CD4+ T-cell large granular lymphocyte leukemia patients were compared with the TCRbeta repertoires of healthy blood donors.

The healthy control group was made up of around 34 blood donors, and the Finnish Red Cross blood service supplied their buffy coats. All TCR-sequenced material derived from peripheral blood: patient blood samples and healthy donor buffy coats. Peripheral blood mononuclear cells were isolated by Ficoll-Hypaque gradient centrifugation. For the healthy controls, CD4+ cells were obtained from buffy coats by magnetic purification. The Gentra Puregene Cell and Tissue kit was used to extract genomic DNA, and a Qubit 2.0 fluorometer was used to measure the amount of genomic DNA. TCRbeta rearrangements were sequenced from genomic DNA using the immunoSEQ assay at survey resolution. As for the authors' bioinformatics: A lowest detectable productive clonotype frequency of 2.59 x 10-5 was observed in the TCR sequencing data. Only productive TCRbeta rearrangements, defined as complete and in-frame sequences, were included in the analyses. Clonality for each sample was calculated as Simpson clonality in the immunoSEQ Analyzer version 3.0. Clones were grouped by frequency into very rare, small, medium, large (1-20%) or hyperexpanded (>20%) categories. Generation probabilities were estimated with OLGA 1.2.3, V-gene circos plots were made with VDJtools, specificities were searched in VDJdb, and CDR3 motifs were identified with GLIPH. What TCRdb holds here is the immuneACCESS table cut down to in-frame rearrangements. Part of the clones is not present; checked against another copy, under half of the missing clones reflect an unresolved V gene, and the others are unexplained. V and J calls and clone size follow that table, whereas D and trimming were derived from the DNA. The sample table records approximately 35,000 clones; around 80% of these occur just once. In total, the top ten clones hold about 2.5% of the sample.

General findings and caveats noted by the study authors: Greater clonality appeared to be present in CD4-sorted patient repertoires than in healthy CD4+ repertoires, and the difference was retained after the putative leukemic clones were removed. Enrichment of TRBV06-family usage was observed among the top patient clones (8/27) relative to healthy controls (2/35). Data were not HLA-matched; higher clonality in CD4+ versus CD8+ T-LGLL could reflect the relatively small sample size. Each patient's main leukemic clonotypes were private, but roughly 25% of these clonotypes showed up at low frequency in the non-leukemic repertoires of other patients.

In the case of this clone: Its antigen has not been determined. The sample holds no much larger clone one base away, and base qualities are not on file.

Its CDR3 holds 16 amino acids, cysteine through phenylalanine. Only CDR3 DNA is held: 48 bases, read in frame from base 1. Per the germline V gene (reference sequence), LNHNV is the CDR1 and YYDKDF is the CDR2. V lost 0 bases and J lost 2 bases, and the count of bases not matched to a germline gene is 3. The TCR sequence derives from a human donor in good health. This chain joins TRBV15 to TRBJ2-3, with TRBD2 identical over 9 junction bases. Sequencing was carried out using CD4+ T cells from blood buffy coats. The nucleotides read TGTGCCACCAGCAGAGAGACTAGCGGCAACACAGATACGCAGTATTTT. Its amino acids are CATSRETSGNTDTQYF.